A single sample gave rise to the 17 T cell receptor beta chains below, sequenced in a study of blood T cell repertoires in COVID-19. The assay was immunoSEQ multiplex PCR, and TCRdb's table has in-frame clones only and misses some. The sample has 40,000 to 50,000 clones; 80% to 90% are singletons. The sequenced sample consisted of peripheral blood. The receptor source for this set is a woman over 75 with acute or convalescent COVID-19.

The chain links TRBV6-5 to TRBJ1-1; perhaps TRBD1 as D (5 bases). The CDR3 consists of 14 residues. The V and J ends lost 0 bases and 5 bases respectively, with 10 bases between them. The germline CDR1 and CDR2 sequences are MNHEY and SVGAGI. In DNA form, the CDR3 reads TGTGCCAGCAGTTACTCGATTCGGGGGACTGAAGCTTTCTTT. Its protein is CASSYSIRGTEAFF.

This clone was recorded only once. The CDR3 DNA reads as TGTGCCAGCACTCCCGACAGGGCGAATCAGCCCCAGCATTTT. It codes for CASTPDRANQPQHF. The chain is built from TRBV2 and TRBJ1-5; 7 bases fit TRBD1. The germline V gene has CDR1 SNHLY and CDR2 FYNNEI. The CDR3 runs 14 residues. Unmatched junction bases numbered 7, after V lost 7 bases and J lost 4 bases.

The V gene is TRBV6-5, the J gene TRBJ2-7, with 8 bases lining up with TRBD2. Germline assignment: CDR1 MNHEY and CDR2 SVGAGI. The CDR3 totals 15 residues. The ends lost 7 bases at V and 4 bases at J; junction bases unmatched: 12. CDR3 nucleotides: TGTGCCAGCACCGGGGGGGGGACCCGCGGGTACGAGCAGTACTTC. Residues: CASTGGGTRGYEQYF.

The J gene is TRBJ1-2, the V gene TRBV30; D is unclear. The V end lost 1 base, the J end lost 5 bases, and 17 bases lay between the germline ends. The CDR3 has 15 amino acids. Germline CDR1 GTSNPN, CDR2 SVGIG (reference sequence). In nucleotides, the CDR3 is TGTGCCTGGAGTGGTTCCCAACTGGGCCTGTATGGCTACACCTTC. Protein sequence: CAWSGSQLGLYGYTF.

V and J are TRBV30 and TRBJ1-6, with D hard to call. Trimming removed 3 bases at V and 5 bases at J, with 8 bases between. The germline gives CDR1 GTSNPN, CDR2 SVGIG (reference sequence). The CDR3 totals 13 residues. The chain's CDR3 is CAWRLENNSPLHF. CDR3 DNA: TGTGCCTGGAGGTTAGAGAATAATTCACCCCTCCACTTT.

The V gene is TRBV4-1, the J gene TRBJ1-1; no firm D call. CDR1 is MGHRA, CDR2 YSYEKL, per germline. The CDR3 is made up of 15 amino acids. The V end lost 4 bases, the J end lost 1 base, and 13 bases lay between the germline ends. CDR3 in DNA: TGCGCCAGCAGCCCCTTTGAGGTTGCGAACACTGAAGCTTTCTTT. This encodes CASSPFEVANTEAFF.

This sequence joins TRBV6-5 and TRBJ1-5, with D perhaps TRBD1 (5 bases). Germline V gives CDR1 MNHEY, CDR2 SVGAGI. CDR3 length equals 14 residues. Trimming took off 7 bases at V and 5 bases at J, with 15 bases between the two ends. The CDR3 region has the DNA TGTGCCAGCAATAAAGACAGATGGGATCAGCCCCAGCATTTT. Protein: CASNKDRWDQPQHF.

V is TRBV19 and J is TRBJ1-1; D unclear. CDR1 LNHDA and CDR2 SQIVND come from the germline V gene (reference sequence). V gave up 5 bases and J gave up 5 bases, with 12 bases separating them. The CDR3 consists of 13 residues. The CDR3 region has the DNA TGTGCCAGTAGTGTACCCCGAGGGACTGAAGCTTTCTTT. Translation: CASSVPRGTEAFF.

The chain recombines TRBV7-3 with TRBJ2-1; D remains unclear. The CDR3 sequence is 13 residues long. Looked up from germline, CDR1 is SGHTA and CDR2 is FQGTGA. V lost 6 bases and J 10 bases, leaving 16 bases between the germline ends. The CDR3 DNA reads TGTGCCAGCAGTAATCTCGCTAAACGGGAGCAGTTCTTC. It translates to CASSNLAKREQFF. The full variable domain, with the rest looked up from reference TRBV7-3 and TRBJ2-1, is GAGVSQTPSNKVTEKGKYVELRCDPISGHTALYWYRQSLGQGPEFLIYFQGTGAADDSGLPNDRFFAVRPEGSVSTLKIQRTERGDSAVYLCASSNLAKREQFFGPGTRLTVL.

V is TRBV5-1 and J is TRBJ2-2; the match to TRBD2 covers 7 bases. The CDR3 has 15 residues. V shed 0 bases and J 5 bases; nucleotides not matched to a gene: 4. Germline V gene sequence: CDR1 SGHRS, CDR2 YFSETQ. CDR3 in DNA: TGCGCCAGCAGCTTGGGGGGACTAAAGACCGGGGAGCTGTTTTTT. This encodes CASSLGGLKTGELFF.

The rearrangement uses TRBV5-1 and TRBJ2-5; possible D gene TRBD2, 6 bases. Germline CDR1 SGHRS, CDR2 YFSETQ. Deletions cut 0 bases from V and 3 bases from J, with 12 bases between. The CDR3 runs 15 residues. The CDR3 here is CASSLEGGTEETQYF. The CDR3 DNA sequence: TGCGCCAGCAGCTTGGAGGGAGGCACCGAAGAGACCCAGTACTTC.

The rearrangement joins TRBV3-1 (or the pseudogene TRBV3-2) to TRBJ1-5; D ambiguous. The V end lost 0 bases, the J end lost 9 bases, and 9 bases lay between the germline ends. This CDR3 is built from 13 residues. Germline CDR1 and CDR2: LGHDT and YNNKEL (reference sequence). CDR3 DNA sequence: TGTGCCAGCAGCCAAGAACACGATCGGCCCCAGCATTTT. This translates into CASSQEHDRPQHF.

The genes are TRBV5-1 and TRBJ1-1, with 10 bases matching TRBD1. Germline CDR1 reads SGHRS; CDR2 reads YFSETQ. CDR3 length equals 16 residues. After removal of 4 bases from V and 1 base from J, the junction contained 7 bases not matched to a gene. The CDR3 coding sequence is TGCGCCAGCAGCACGGAGGGACAGGGGAAGAACACTGAAGCTTTCTTT. Translated, it gives CASSTEGQGKNTEAFF.

As DNA, the CDR3 is TGTGCCAGTAGTTCAATCAGACAGATTAGCACAGATACGCAGTATTTT. It codes for CASSSIRQISTDTQYF. The chain has TRBV19 and TRBJ2-3; weak D call: TRBD1 (5 bases). This CDR3 is built from 16 residues. Germline CDR1 LNHDA, CDR2 SQIVND (reference sequence). V shed 5 bases and J shed 0 bases, with 15 bases lying between them.

The gene calls are TRBV20-1 and TRBJ1-2, with D possibly being TRBD1 (5 bases). The V end lost 3 bases, the J end lost 8 bases, and 13 bases lay between the germline ends. Germline values: CDR1 DFQATT, CDR2 SNEGSKA (reference sequence). This CDR3 has 12 amino acids. The CDR3 loop reads CSASGQGHGYTF. CDR3 DNA sequence: TGCAGTGCTAGTGGTCAAGGACACGGCTACACCTTC.

The chain combines TRBV7-8 with TRBJ2-7; 8 bases agree with TRBD2. Trimming removed 5 bases from V and 1 base from J; junction bases left unmatched: 7. CDR3 length equals 15 residues. Germline V gene lookup returns CDR1 SGHVS and CDR2 FQNEAQ. Written as DNA, the CDR3 is TGTGCCAGCAGCGTACGGGGGGGCGGGTCCTACGAGCAGTACTTC. Translating it yields CASSVRGGGSYEQYF.

The CDR3 spells CATGISGGRYGSGNTIYF. The CDR3 DNA reads as TGTGCTACCGGGATATCAGGGGGCAGGTACGGCTCTGGAAACACCATATATTTT. V gene TRBV7-7 combines with J gene TRBJ1-3, with TRBD1 identical over 8 bases. CDR1 is SSHAT and CDR2 is FNYEAQ in the germline V gene (reference sequence). CDR3 length: 18 residues.